Presented here are 8 T cell receptor beta chains from one specimen sequenced in a study of T cell changes during pregnancy in multiple sclerosis. Libraries were prepared by immunoSEQ multiplex PCR; TCRdb keeps only in-frame clonotypes and omits some of them. The sample shows approximately 30,000 clones, about nine tenths of them seen only once. The sequenced sample was CD8+ T cells from peripheral blood mononuclear cells, obtained in the first trimester of pregnancy. These receptors were obtained from a female donor with multiple sclerosis, enrolled in a pregnancy study.

This chain uses TRBV4-3 with TRBJ2-7; a weak D match, TRBD2 (5 bases). The CDR3 totals 15 residues. With 1 base removed from V and 3 bases from J, the gap between germline ends came to 13 bases. Per the germline V gene, CDR1 is LGHNA and CDR2 is YSLEER. Written as DNA, the CDR3 is TGCGCCAGCAGCCAAGGGGCTAGCAGAATCTACGAGCAGTACTTC. This gives the protein CASSQGASRIYEQYF.

This CDR3 reads CASSLAATTLTDTQYF. The CDR3, as DNA: TGCGCCAGCAGCTTGGCCGCGACTACCCTCACAGATACGCAGTATTTT. The rearrangement links TRBV5-1 to TRBJ2-3; the D gene is possibly TRBD2 (5 bases). CDR1 is SGHRS and CDR2 is YFSETQ in the germline V gene. V lost 0 bases to trimming and J lost 2 bases, with 13 bases between them. The CDR3 length is 16 residues.

This chain links TRBV9 with TRBJ2-7, with 10 nucleotides matching TRBD2. CDR1 and CDR2 (germline): SGDLS, YYNGEE. Trimming removed 0 bases from V and 2 bases from J; junction bases left unmatched: 5. The CDR3 sequence is 16 residues long. In DNA form, the CDR3 reads TGTGCCAGCAGCGTAGGGGAAGCGGGAGGGCCCTACGAGCAGTACTTC. Its translation is CASSVGEAGGPYEQYF.

This clone was counted a single time. The genes are TRBV18 and TRBJ2-1; tentative D call: TRBD2 (6 bases). Trimming took off 3 bases at V and 5 bases at J, with 17 bases between the two ends. Germline CDR1 and CDR2: KGHSH and LQKENI. CDR3 size: 16 residues. The CDR3 reads CASSPIYGGIDNEQFF. In nucleotides, the CDR3 is TGTGCCAGCTCACCTATATACGGAGGGATCGACAATGAGCAGTTCTTC.

This clone was counted many times. The V call is TRBV2, the J call TRBJ2-5; 7 bases are shared with TRBD1. This CDR3 region has 15 residues. Germline CDR1 SNHLY, CDR2 FYNNEI. After removal of 6 bases from V and 2 bases from J, the junction contained 9 bases not matched to a gene. CDR3 sequence reads: CASRARDSLQETQYF. CDR3 nucleotides: TGTGCCAGCAGGGCCCGGGACAGCCTACAAGAGACCCAGTACTTC.

This clone showed up just a few times. The rearrangement uses TRBV4-2 and TRBJ2-5; D is unclear. V was pared by 0 bases and J by 2 bases, with 7 bases between. The CDR3 loop spans 14 amino acids. Germline lookup yields CDR1 LGHNA and CDR2 YNFKEQ. The CDR3 nucleotides are TGTGCCAGCAGCCAAGAAGAGCGACAAGAGACCCAGTACTTC. Amino acid sequence: CASSQEERQETQYF.

The rearrangement joins TRBV4-1 to TRBJ2-7, with 7 bases identical to TRBD1. From germline, CDR1 is MGHRA and CDR2 YSYEKL. The CDR3 length is 17 residues. V lost 0 bases to trimming and J lost 1 base; unmatched junction nucleotides: 9. In nucleotides, the CDR3 is TGCGCCAGCAGCCAAGAACACAGGGGTTTAGAGTCCTACGAGCAGTACTTC. Its translation: CASSQEHRGLESYEQYF.

The table lists this clone with a count of one. The chain is built from TRBV25-1 and TRBJ1-5; D is perhaps TRBD1 (6 bases). The CDR3 contains 17 residues. Trimming took 8 bases from V and 1 from J, leaving 21 bases between them. In germline, CDR1 is MGHDK, CDR2 SYGVNS. The CDR3 protein is CASSEGDGQGSNQPQHF. The CDR3 nucleotides are TGTGCCAGCTCTGAGGGGGACGGCCAAGGGAGCAATCAGCCCCAGCATTTT.